This T cell receptor (beta chain) was observed in a study of cytomegalovirus exposure and HLA in healthy donors. Study-wide results and limits: With further analysis later on, most CMV-associated TCR beta chains appeared HLA-restricted.

PCR employed 60 Vbeta and 13 Jbeta primers. Profiled with immunoSEQ multiplex PCR; TCRdb holds only in-frame clones, not every one. The table lists 200,000 or so clones, roughly 80% of them singletons. This CDR3 is built from 12 residues. CDR1 SEHNR and CDR2 FQNEAQ come from the germline V gene (reference sequence). As to this clone: Its antigen is currently unknown. Its ends do not fully match the called genes, so a read error is possible.

The clonotype originates from a woman younger than 45 in good health and CMV-seropositive. The chain uses TRBV7-9 and TRBJ1-1; D is uncertain. Sample: PBMCs. CDR3: CSSSFTRGEAFF. CDR3 DNA: TGTTCCAGCAGCTTTACTAGAGGTGAAGCTTTCTTT.